The 27 T cell receptor beta chains presented below share a single source sample, sequenced in a study of T cells after posttransplantation cyclophosphamide. Data came from immunoSEQ multiplex PCR; TCRdb stores just in-frame clones and leaves some out. Counted here are approximately 29,000 clones, about nine tenths occurring once; the ten biggest clones make up approximately 3.5%. The source material was PBMCs. The source of these receptors is a man over 45.

The chain employs TRBV7-2 and TRBJ2-1, with 8 nucleotides matching TRBD2. Germline values: CDR1 SGHTA, CDR2 FQGNSA. V lost 4 bases to trimming and J lost 9 bases; unmatched junction nucleotides: 11. There are 15 residues in the CDR3. CDR3 in DNA: TGTGCCAGCAGCTCTCCGCTGCGGGGGGCGATTGAGCAGTTCTTC. Protein product: CASSSPLRGAIEQFF. The whole variable domain, filled in from reference TRBV7-2 and TRBJ2-1, reads GAGVSQSPSNKVTEKGKDVELRCDPISGHTALYWYRQSLGQGLEFLIYFQGNSAPDKSGLPSDRFSAERTGGSVSTLTIQRTQQEDSAVYLCASSSPLRGAIEQFFGPGTRLTVL.

The chain links TRBV11-3 to TRBJ1-1; no reliable D call. From germline, CDR1 is SGHNT and CDR2 YENEEA. The CDR3 spans 13 residues. Between the trimmed V and J ends, which lost 6 bases and 6 bases, there was a span of 14 bases. The CDR3 loop reads CASRGDIYPEAFF. CDR3 nucleotide sequence: TGTGCCAGCAGGGGCGACATCTACCCTGAAGCTTTCTTT.

The V call is TRBV29-1, the J call TRBJ2-5; 8 nucleotides agree with TRBD1. Germline trimming cut 4 bases from V and 5 bases from J; bases unmatched to any gene: 9. Germline V gene lookup returns CDR1 SQVTM and CDR2 ANQGSEA. This CDR3 contains 14 residues. In DNA, the CDR3 is TGCAGCGTTGGAGGACAGGGAGGTAGGGAGACCCAGTACTTC. Translating gives CSVGGQGGRETQYF. Together with reference TRBV29-1 and TRBJ2-5, the CDR3 gives the full variable domain: SAVISQKPSRDICQRGTSLTIQCQVDSQVTMMFWYRQQPGQSLTLIATANQGSEATYESGFVIDKFPISRPNLTFSTLTVSNMSPEDSSIYLCSVGGQGGRETQYFGPGTRLLVL.

The chain is built from TRBV4-2 and TRBJ2-1, with D perhaps TRBD2 (6 bases). V gave up 3 bases and J gave up 0 bases, with 12 bases separating them. Germline V gene data show CDR1 as LGHNA and CDR2 as YNFKEQ. This CDR3 has 16 amino acids. In DNA, the CDR3 is TGTGCCAGCAGCCAGGGTGCGGGGCGCTCCTACAATGAGCAGTTCTTC. Its protein product is CASSQGAGRSYNEQFF.

The chain links TRBV4-1 to TRBJ2-2, with TRBD2 identical over 10 bases. The CDR3 runs to 15 residues. The V and J ends lost 4 bases and 6 bases, in that order; junction bases with no gene match: 5. The germline V gene has CDR1 MGHRA and CDR2 YSYEKL. CDR3 amino acids: CASSRGLAGAGELFF. Written as DNA, the CDR3 is TGCGCCAGCAGCCGGGGGCTAGCGGGAGCCGGGGAGCTGTTTTTT.

The V gene is TRBV30, the J gene TRBJ1-2; D is unclear. This CDR3 has 12 residues. Germline V CDR1 and CDR2: GTSNPN, SVGIG (reference sequence). V lost 8 bases and J 8 bases, leaving 18 bases between the germline ends. CDR3 coding DNA: TGTGCCGATAGGGTGGAGGCCGGGGGCTACACCTTC. Its protein product is CADRVEAGGYTF.

The chain links TRBV6-5 to TRBJ2-5; D is unresolved. V lost 4 bases and J 0 bases, leaving 9 bases between the germline ends. The CDR3 extends over 14 amino acids. The germline V gene encodes CDR1 MNHEY and CDR2 SVGAGI. The CDR3: CASSSLQYQETQYF. As DNA, the CDR3 is TGTGCCAGCAGTTCGCTTCAGTACCAAGAGACCCAGTACTTC.

The rearrangement links TRBV2 to TRBJ1-6, with 10 bases lining up with TRBD1. V shed 6 bases and J 7 bases; nucleotides not matched to a gene: 3. The germline V gene encodes CDR1 SNHLY and CDR2 FYNNEI. The CDR3 has 14 residues. This CDR3 reads CASSRDRGNSPLHF. CDR3 DNA sequence: TGTGCCAGCAGCCGGGACAGGGGAAATTCACCCCTCCACTTT.

This chain joins TRBV5-1 and TRBJ2-7, with TRBD1 identical over 8 bases. The J segment lost 7 bases and the V segment lost 4 bases, leaving 10 bases of the junction unmatched. This CDR3 is built from 14 residues. Germline assignment: CDR1 SGHRS and CDR2 YFSETQ. The CDR3 here is CASSADRAGGEQYF. The CDR3 coding sequence is TGCGCCAGCAGCGCGGACAGGGCAGGTGGGGAGCAGTACTTC.

The chain has TRBV4-1 and TRBJ2-5, with D uncertain. Germline-derived CDR1 and CDR2 are MGHRA and YSYEKL. This CDR3 contains 16 residues. Trimming removed 0 bases at V and 0 bases at J, with 11 bases between. The CDR3: CASSQDDWADQETQYF. As DNA, the CDR3 is TGCGCCAGCAGCCAAGATGATTGGGCAGACCAAGAGACCCAGTACTTC.

This chain joins TRBV7-9 and TRBJ1-2; D unresolved. Germline V gene sequence: CDR1 SEHNR, CDR2 FQNEAQ (reference sequence). V lost 3 bases and J 3 bases, leaving 8 bases between the germline ends. This CDR3 has 13 residues. The CDR3 reads CASSFAPDYGYTF. For the CDR3, the DNA is TGTGCCAGCAGCTTCGCCCCAGACTATGGCTACACCTTC.

The CDR3 spells CASSLQSGILETQYF. DNA of the CDR3: TGTGCCAGCAGCTTACAGTCAGGGATCCTGGAGACCCAGTACTTC. V and J are TRBV13 and TRBJ2-5, with D possibly matching TRBD1 (5 bases). Trimming pared 2 bases from V and 5 bases from J, leaving 15 bases between. CDR3 length equals 15 residues. CDR1 and CDR2 from the germline V gene are PRHDT and FYEKMQ (reference sequence).

The chain carries TRBV29-1 and TRBJ2-3; 8 nucleotides align to TRBD2. Trimming took 4 bases from V and 2 from J; bases not matched to a gene: 8. The CDR3 is 15 amino acids. The germline V gene encodes CDR1 SQVTM and CDR2 ANQGSEA. The CDR3 spells CSVVGGRRNTDTQYF. DNA for the CDR3: TGCAGCGTTGTGGGCGGGAGGCGGAACACAGATACGCAGTATTTT.

J is TRBJ2-5 and V is TRBV28; tentative D call: TRBD2 (6 bases). The J call may be faulty, since TRBJ2-7 better matches the DNA end. From germline, CDR1 is MDHEN and CDR2 SYDVKM. The CDR3 is made up of 15 amino acids. The CDR3 spells CASSSPGTPSYEQYF. DNA of the CDR3: TGTGCCAGCTCATCCCCCGGGACTCCCTCCTACGAGCAGTACTTC.

V and J are TRBV7-3 and TRBJ2-6; D is undetermined. Trimming stripped 3 bases from V and 1 base from J, with 7 bases between. The CDR3 has 15 residues. Looked up from germline, CDR1 is SGHTA and CDR2 is FQGTGA. As DNA, the CDR3 is TGTGCCAGCAGCTTCCAATTTTCTGGGGCCAACGTCCTGACTTTC. Its protein product is CASSFQFSGANVLTF.

The chain links TRBV6-6 to TRBJ2-1, with D tentatively TRBD1 (6 bases). V dropped 10 bases and J dropped 2 bases, with 15 bases sitting between them. CDR1 and CDR2 from the germline V gene are MNHNY and SVGAGI (reference sequence). This CDR3 has 14 residues. CDR3 sequence: CATSKGETYNEQFF. In nucleotides, the CDR3 is TGTGCCACCTCAAAGGGGGAAACCTACAATGAGCAGTTCTTC.

The J gene is TRBJ2-1, the V gene TRBV2; 7 bases fit TRBD1. The germline CDR1 and CDR2 sequences are SNHLY and FYNNEI. V lost 2 bases and J lost 3; bases outside the gene matches: 10. The CDR3 runs 17 residues. The CDR3 reads CASSEPFRDRSYNEQFF. In DNA form, the CDR3 reads TGTGCCAGCAGTGAACCATTCCGGGACAGAAGCTACAATGAGCAGTTCTTC.

The chain combines TRBV28 with TRBJ1-5; 10 bases match TRBD1. The CDR3 spans 17 residues. V was clipped by 6 bases and J by 2 bases; unmatched bases: 10. Germline lookup yields CDR1 MDHEN and CDR2 SYDVKM. Here the CDR3 reads CASSLIGGTGGNQPQHF. The CDR3 DNA reads as TGTGCCAGCAGCCTGATTGGCGGGACAGGGGGCAATCAGCCCCAGCATTTT.

The V call is TRBV19, the J call TRBJ1-1; 11 bases fit TRBD1. CDR1 and CDR2 from the germline V gene are LNHDA and SQIVND (reference sequence). CDR3 length: 14 residues. Trimming took 1 base from V and 6 from J; bases not matched to a gene: 1. CDR3 sequence reads: CASSIGTGGAEAFF. The CDR3 DNA is TGTGCCAGTAGTATAGGGACAGGGGGCGCTGAAGCTTTCTTT. Full variable domain (rest looked up from reference TRBV19 and TRBJ1-1): DGGITQSPKYLFRKEGQNVTLSCEQNLNHDAMYWYRQDPGQGLRLIYYSQIVNDFQKGDIAEGYSVSREKKESFPLTVTSAQKNPTAFYLCASSIGTGGAEAFFGQGTRLTVV.

This chain links TRBV6-1 with TRBJ2-3, with D maybe TRBD2 (6 bases). Germline loops: CDR1 MNHNS, CDR2 SASEGT. There are 16 residues in the CDR3. The germline V and J ends were trimmed by 0 bases and 3 bases, with 13 bases remaining between them. CDR3: CASSEAAGGGTDTQYF. Written as DNA, the CDR3 is TGTGCCAGCAGTGAAGCTGCCGGTGGAGGGACAGATACGCAGTATTTT.

This sequence joins TRBV11-1 and TRBJ2-7, with 7 bases lining up with TRBD1. The V gene end was trimmed by 1 base and the J gene end by 3 bases; junction bases not matched to a gene: 6. The germline V gene encodes CDR1 SGHAT and CDR2 FQDESV (reference sequence). The CDR3 has 15 amino acids. Here the CDR3 DNA reads TGTGCCAGCAGCTTAGACGGGGACAGAGACTACGAGCAGTACTTC. Its translation is CASSLDGDRDYEQYF.

This chain connects TRBV6-4 to TRBJ2-1; 12 bases are a match to TRBD2. J gave up 4 bases and V 2 bases, and 6 bases lay outside the gene matches. This CDR3 has 17 amino acids. The germline gives CDR1 MRHNA, CDR2 SNTAGT. Here the CDR3 reads CASSDLGLAGHYNEQFF. The CDR3 bases are TGTGCCAGCAGTGACCTTGGACTAGCGGGGCATTACAATGAGCAGTTCTTC.

This chain connects TRBV6-6 to TRBJ2-3; the match to TRBD2 covers 10 bases. CDR3 length: 15 amino acids. Germline V gene data show CDR1 as MNHNY and CDR2 as SVGAGI (reference sequence). V dropped 6 bases and J dropped 3; count of bases not matched to a gene: 6. Here the CDR3 reads CASSHASGGTDTQYF. CDR3 bases: TGTGCCAGCAGCCACGCTAGCGGGGGAACAGATACGCAGTATTTT.

The count of this clone is one. The chain joins TRBV29-1 to TRBJ2-2; TRBD1 might be the D (5 bases). The V end lost 3 bases, the J end lost 0 bases, and 5 bases lay between the germline ends. Germline V CDR1 and CDR2: SQVTM, ANQGSEA. The CDR3 sequence is 13 residues long. The CDR3 DNA sequence: TGCAGCGTTGAGACAGCGAACACCGGGGAGCTGTTTTTT. Protein: CSVETANTGELFF.

This chain joins TRBV18 and TRBJ1-1, with D tentatively TRBD1 (5 bases). The CDR3 runs 14 residues. Germline V gives CDR1 KGHSH, CDR2 LQKENI. Between the trimmed V and J ends, which lost 6 bases and 0 bases, there was a span of 11 bases. DNA for the CDR3: TGTGCCAGCTCTCTAGGGGCCCTGAACACTGAAGCTTTCTTT. Encoded protein: CASSLGALNTEAFF.

The V gene is TRBV30, the J gene TRBJ1-2, with D possibly being TRBD1 (5 bases). Trimming took off 3 bases at V and 5 bases at J, with 13 bases between the two ends. CDR3 length: 13 amino acids. CDR1 is GTSNPN and CDR2 is SVGIG in the germline V gene (reference sequence). CDR3 nucleotides: TGTGCCTGGAGCACAGACAGATCTTATGGCTACACCTTC. Amino acid sequence: CAWSTDRSYGYTF.

The chain employs TRBV28 and TRBJ2-4; 9 bases are shared with TRBD2. The germline V gene has CDR1 MDHEN and CDR2 SYDVKM. The CDR3 is 13 residues long. V gave up 5 bases and J gave up 9 bases; unmatched junction bases: 5. The CDR3 DNA reads TGTGCCAGCAGTGCGGTACTAGCGGGCATTCAGTACTTC. Amino acid sequence: CASSAVLAGIQYF.